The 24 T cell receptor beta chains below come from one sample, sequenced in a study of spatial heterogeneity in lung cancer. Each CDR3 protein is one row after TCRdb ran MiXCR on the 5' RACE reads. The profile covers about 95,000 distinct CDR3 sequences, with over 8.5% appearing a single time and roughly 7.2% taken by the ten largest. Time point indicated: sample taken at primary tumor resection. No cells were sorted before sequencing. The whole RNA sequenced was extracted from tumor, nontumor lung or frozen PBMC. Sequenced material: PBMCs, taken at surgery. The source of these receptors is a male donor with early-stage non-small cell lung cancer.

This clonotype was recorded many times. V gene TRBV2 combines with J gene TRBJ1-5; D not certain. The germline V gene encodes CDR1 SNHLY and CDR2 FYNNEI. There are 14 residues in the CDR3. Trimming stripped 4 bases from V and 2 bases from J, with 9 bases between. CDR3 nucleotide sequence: TGTGCCAGCAGTGGTTCGAGGGGCAATCAGCCCCAGCATTTT. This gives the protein CASSGSRGNQPQHF.

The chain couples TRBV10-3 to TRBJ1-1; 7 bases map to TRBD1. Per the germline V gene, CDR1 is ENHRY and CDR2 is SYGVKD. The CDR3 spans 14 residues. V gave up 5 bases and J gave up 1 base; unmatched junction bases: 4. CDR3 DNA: TGTGCCATCAGTTTAAGGACAGGGAACACTGAAGCTTTCTTT. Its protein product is CAISLRTGNTEAFF.

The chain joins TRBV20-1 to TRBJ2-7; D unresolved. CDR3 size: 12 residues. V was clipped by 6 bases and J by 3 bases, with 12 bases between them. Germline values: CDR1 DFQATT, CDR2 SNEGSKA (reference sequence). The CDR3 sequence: CSAGGSSYEQYF. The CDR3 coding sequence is TGCAGTGCGGGCGGTAGCAGCTACGAGCAGTACTTC.

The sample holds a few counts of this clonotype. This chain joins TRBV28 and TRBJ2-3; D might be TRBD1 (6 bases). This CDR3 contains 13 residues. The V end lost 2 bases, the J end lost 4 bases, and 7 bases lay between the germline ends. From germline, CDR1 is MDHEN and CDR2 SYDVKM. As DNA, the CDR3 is TGTGCCAGCAGTTTACAGGGGCCAGATACGCAGTATTTT. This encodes CASSLQGPDTQYF.

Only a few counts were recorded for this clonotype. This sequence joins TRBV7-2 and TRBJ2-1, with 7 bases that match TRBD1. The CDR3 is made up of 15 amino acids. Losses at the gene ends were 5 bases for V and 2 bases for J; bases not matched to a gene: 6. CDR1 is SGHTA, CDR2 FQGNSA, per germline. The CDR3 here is CASSHKGAAYNEQFF. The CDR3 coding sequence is TGTGCCAGCAGCCACAAGGGGGCTGCCTACAATGAGCAGTTCTTC. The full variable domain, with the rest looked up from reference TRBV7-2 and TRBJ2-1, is GAGVSQSPSNKVTEKGKDVELRCDPISGHTALYWYRQSLGQGLEFLIYFQGNSAPDKSGLPSDRFSAERTGGSVSTLTIQRTQQEDSAVYLCASSHKGAAYNEQFFGPGTRLTVL.

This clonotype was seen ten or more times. CDR3 protein: CASRMGAGGPTDTQYF. The CDR3 bases are TGTGCCAGTAGGATGGGAGCGGGAGGGCCCACAGATACGCAGTATTTT. The chain has TRBV19 and TRBJ2-3; 10 bases map to TRBD2. The germline gives CDR1 LNHDA, CDR2 SQIVND (reference sequence). CDR3 length: 16 amino acids. V gave up 6 bases and J gave up 2 bases; unmatched junction bases: 8.

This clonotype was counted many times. CDR3 residues: CASSLDRAGANVLTF. The CDR3 DNA reads as TGTGCCAGCAGCTTAGACAGGGCTGGGGCCAACGTCCTGACTTTC. The chain joins TRBV7-2 to TRBJ2-6, with a weak D call TRBD1 (6 bases). Germline V gives CDR1 SGHTA, CDR2 FQGNSA. This CDR3 spans 15 amino acids. Trimming took off 1 base at V and 2 bases at J, with 6 bases between the two ends.

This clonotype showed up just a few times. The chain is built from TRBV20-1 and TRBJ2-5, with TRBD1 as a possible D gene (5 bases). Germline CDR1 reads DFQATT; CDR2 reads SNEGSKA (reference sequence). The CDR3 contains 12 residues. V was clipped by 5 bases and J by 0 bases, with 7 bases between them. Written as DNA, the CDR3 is TGCAGTGCTTCAGGGTACCAAGAGACCCAGTACTTC. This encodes CSASGYQETQYF.

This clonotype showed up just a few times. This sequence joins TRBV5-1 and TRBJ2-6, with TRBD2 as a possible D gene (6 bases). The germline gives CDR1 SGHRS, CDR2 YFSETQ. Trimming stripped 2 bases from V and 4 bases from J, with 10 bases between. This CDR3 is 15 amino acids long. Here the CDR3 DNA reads TGCGCCAGCAGCTTAGGAGGGCACGGGGCCAACGTCCTGACTTTC. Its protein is CASSLGGHGANVLTF.

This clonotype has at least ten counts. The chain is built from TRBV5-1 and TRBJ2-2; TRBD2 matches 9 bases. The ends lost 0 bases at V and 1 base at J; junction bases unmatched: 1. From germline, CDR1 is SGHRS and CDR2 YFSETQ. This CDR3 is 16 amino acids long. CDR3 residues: CASSLETSGNTGELFF. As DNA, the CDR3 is TGCGCCAGCAGCTTGGAGACTAGCGGGAACACCGGGGAGCTGTTTTTT.

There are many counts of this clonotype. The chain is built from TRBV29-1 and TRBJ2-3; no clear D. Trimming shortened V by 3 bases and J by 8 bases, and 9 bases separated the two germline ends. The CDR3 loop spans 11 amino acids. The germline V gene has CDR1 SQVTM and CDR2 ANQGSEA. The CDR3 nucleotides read TGCAGCGTTGAGGCATCAACTACGCAGTATTTT. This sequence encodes CSVEASTTQYF.

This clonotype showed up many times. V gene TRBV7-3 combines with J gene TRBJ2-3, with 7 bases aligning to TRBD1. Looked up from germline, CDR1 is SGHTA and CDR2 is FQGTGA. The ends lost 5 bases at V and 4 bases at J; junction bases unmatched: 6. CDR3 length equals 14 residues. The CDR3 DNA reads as TGTGCCAGCAGCCCTAACAGGGGCTCAGATACGCAGTATTTT. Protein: CASSPNRGSDTQYF.

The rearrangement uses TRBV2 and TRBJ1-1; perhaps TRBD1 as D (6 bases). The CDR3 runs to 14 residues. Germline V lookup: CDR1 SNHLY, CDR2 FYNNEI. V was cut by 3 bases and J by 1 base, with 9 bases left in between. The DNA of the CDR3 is TGTGCCAGCAGTGATCAGGGACAGAACACTGAAGCTTTCTTT. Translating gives CASSDQGQNTEAFF.

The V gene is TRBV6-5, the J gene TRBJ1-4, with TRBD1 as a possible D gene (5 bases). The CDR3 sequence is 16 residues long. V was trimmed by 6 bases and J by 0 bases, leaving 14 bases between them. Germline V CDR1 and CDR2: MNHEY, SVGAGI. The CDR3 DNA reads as TGTGCCAGCAGAGTTACACAGGACCCAACTAATGAAAAACTGTTTTTT. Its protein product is CASRVTQDPTNEKLFF.

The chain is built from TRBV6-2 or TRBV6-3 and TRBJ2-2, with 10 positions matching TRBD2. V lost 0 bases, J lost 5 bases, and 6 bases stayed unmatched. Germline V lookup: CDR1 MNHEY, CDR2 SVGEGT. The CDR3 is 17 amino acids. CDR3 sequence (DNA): TGTGCCAGCAGTTACTCTTCTAGCGGGGGCCAGACCGGGGAGCTGTTTTTT. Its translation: CASSYSSSGGQTGELFF.

The DNA for the CDR3 is TGTGCCAGCAGCTTTATGGGACAGGGGGCTTACGAGCAGTACTTC. It is translated as CASSFMGQGAYEQYF. The J gene is TRBJ2-7, the V gene TRBV28, with 12 positions matching TRBD1. V lost 6 bases and J lost 4; bases outside the gene matches: 7. Germline loops: CDR1 MDHEN, CDR2 SYDVKM. The length of the CDR3 is 15 residues.

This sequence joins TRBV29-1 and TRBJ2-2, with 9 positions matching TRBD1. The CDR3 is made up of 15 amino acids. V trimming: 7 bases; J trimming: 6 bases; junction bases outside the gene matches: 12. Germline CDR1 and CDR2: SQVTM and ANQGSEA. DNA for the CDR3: TGCAGCGGCTCAGTGGGACAGGGAGATGCCGGGGAGCTGTTTTTT. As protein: CSGSVGQGDAGELFF.

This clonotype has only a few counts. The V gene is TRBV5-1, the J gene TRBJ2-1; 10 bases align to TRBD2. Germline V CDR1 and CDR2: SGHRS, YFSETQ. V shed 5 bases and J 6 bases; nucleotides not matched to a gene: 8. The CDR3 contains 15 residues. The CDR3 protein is CASRGGTSVRNEQFF. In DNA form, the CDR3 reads TGCGCCAGCAGGGGTGGGACTAGCGTCCGCAATGAGCAGTTCTTC.

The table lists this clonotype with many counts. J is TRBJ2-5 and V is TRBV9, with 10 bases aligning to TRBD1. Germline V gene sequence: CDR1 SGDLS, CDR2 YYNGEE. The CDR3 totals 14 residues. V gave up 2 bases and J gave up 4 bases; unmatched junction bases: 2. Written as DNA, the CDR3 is TGTGCCAGCAGCGTTGACAGGGGGCCAGAGACCCAGTACTTC. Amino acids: CASSVDRGPETQYF.

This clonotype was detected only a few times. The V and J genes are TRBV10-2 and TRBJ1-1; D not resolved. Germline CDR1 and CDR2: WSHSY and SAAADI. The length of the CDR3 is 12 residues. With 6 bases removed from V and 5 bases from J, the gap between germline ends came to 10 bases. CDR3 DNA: TGCGCCAGCAGCGATCCCAGGACTGAAGCTTTCTTT. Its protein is CASSDPRTEAFF.

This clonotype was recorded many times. CDR3 amino acids: CSGQLAGQYF. CDR3 nucleotides: TGCAGCGGCCAACTAGCGGGGCAGTATTTT. The chain is built from TRBV29-1 and TRBJ2-3, with 9 bases lining up with TRBD2. The CDR3 sequence is 10 residues long. With 7 bases clipped from V and 11 bases from J, the junction kept 4 bases outside the gene matches. Per germline, CDR1 SQVTM and CDR2 ANQGSEA.

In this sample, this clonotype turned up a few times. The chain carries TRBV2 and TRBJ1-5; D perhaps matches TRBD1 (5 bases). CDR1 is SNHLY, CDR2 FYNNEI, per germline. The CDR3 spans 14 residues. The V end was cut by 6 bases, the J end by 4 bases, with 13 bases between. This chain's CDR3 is CASSGDGLNQPQHF. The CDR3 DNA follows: TGTGCCAGCAGCGGGGACGGACTAAATCAGCCCCAGCATTTT.

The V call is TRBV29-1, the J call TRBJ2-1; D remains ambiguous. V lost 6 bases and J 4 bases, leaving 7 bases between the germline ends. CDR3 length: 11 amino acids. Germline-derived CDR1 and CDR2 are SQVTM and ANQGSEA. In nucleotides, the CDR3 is TGCAGCGTCGACACTTACAATGAGCAGTTCTTC. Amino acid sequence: CSVDTYNEQFF.

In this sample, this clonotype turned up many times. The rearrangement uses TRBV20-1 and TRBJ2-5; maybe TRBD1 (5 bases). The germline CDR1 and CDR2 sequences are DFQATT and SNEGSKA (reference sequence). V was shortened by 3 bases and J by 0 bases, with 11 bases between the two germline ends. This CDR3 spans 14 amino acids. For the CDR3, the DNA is TGCAGTGCTAGGATGCAGGGCCACCAAGAGACCCAGTACTTC. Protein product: CSARMQGHQETQYF.